One and the same sample provided the 25 T cell receptor beta chains below, sequenced in a study of OX40 agonist ivuxolimab in advanced cancers. Profiling relied on immunoSEQ multiplex PCR, and the TCRdb table lists in-frame clones only, not all of them. Seen here are 65,000 to 70,000 clones, 75% to 90% observed once, and the top ten hold under 3.5%. Material: CD4+ or CD8+ T cells sorted from blood, obtained in a trial of the OX40 agonist ivuxolimab. The receptor set was obtained from an adult with an advanced solid tumor such as melanoma, head and neck, liver or kidney cancer.

J is TRBJ2-1 and V is TRBV11-2; D is tentatively TRBD1 or TRBD2 (6 bases each). Trimming took 4 bases from V and 9 from J, leaving 22 bases between them. Per the germline V gene, CDR1 is SGHAT and CDR2 is FQNNGV. The CDR3 is 16 amino acids. The CDR3: CASSSGYGGKEGEQFF. The CDR3 bases are TGTGCCAGCAGCTCCGGTTACGGGGGCAAGGAAGGTGAGCAGTTCTTC.

There are a few counts of this clone. The V call is TRBV25-1, the J call TRBJ1-6; D unresolved. Per the germline V gene, CDR1 is MGHDK and CDR2 is SYGVNS. Trimming cost V 2 bases and J 7 bases, with 12 bases left between them. The CDR3 totals 15 residues. CDR3 sequence reads: CASSEGGRENSPLHF. The CDR3, as DNA: TGTGCCAGCAGTGAAGGAGGAAGGGAAAATTCACCCCTCCACTTT. Full variable domain (rest looked up from reference TRBV25-1 and TRBJ1-6): EADIYQTPRYLVIGTGKKITLECSQTMGHDKMYWYQQDPGMELHLIHYSYGVNSTEKGDLSSESTVSRIRTEHFPLTLESARPSHTSQYLCASSEGGRENSPLHFGNGTRLTVT.

The V call is TRBV6-1, the J call TRBJ2-7; 8 positions match TRBD1. Unmatched junction bases numbered 10, after V lost 4 bases and J lost 2 bases. The CDR3 is made up of 16 amino acids. Germline loops: CDR1 MNHNS, CDR2 SASEGT. The CDR3, as DNA: TGTGCCAGCAGTGTCCCTTCGGACAGGGCTACCTACGAGCAGTACTTC. It yields the protein CASSVPSDRATYEQYF.

This chain joins TRBV5-1 and TRBJ1-1, with D possibly being TRBD1 (5 bases). The CDR3 is 14 amino acids. Germline V gene data show CDR1 as SGHRS and CDR2 as YFSETQ. V was shortened by 2 bases and J by 4 bases, with 12 bases between the two germline ends. CDR3 in amino acids: CASSFRRDSTEAFF. The CDR3 region has the DNA TGCGCCAGCAGCTTCCGCAGGGACTCCACTGAAGCTTTCTTT.

The CDR3 loop reads CASSIPDGDRETQYF. DNA for the CDR3: TGTGCCAGTAGTATCCCTGACGGGGATCGCGAGACCCAGTACTTC. The chain combines TRBV19 with TRBJ2-5; the D gene is possibly TRBD2 (5 bases). This CDR3 has 15 amino acids. V was pared by 3 bases and J by 5 bases, with 16 bases between. Germline V gene data show CDR1 as LNHDA and CDR2 as SQIVND (reference sequence).

The chain is built from TRBV27 and TRBJ2-2, with D unclear. Trimming left V 3 bases short and J 7 bases short, with 6 bases between. CDR3 length: 12 amino acids. Per the germline V gene, CDR1 is MNHEY and CDR2 is SMNVEV (reference sequence). For the CDR3, the DNA is TGTGCCAGCAGTTTTGGGATCGGGGAGCTGTTTTTT. As protein: CASSFGIGELFF.

The chain recombines TRBV7-1 with TRBJ2-7; 9 positions agree with TRBD1. TRBV7-1 is reported as an ORF; its role is uncertain. The junction had 7 bases not matched to a gene; V was cut back by 4 bases and J by 6 bases. The CDR3 is 14 amino acids. The CDR3 DNA reads TGTGCCAGCAGCTTGTTACAGGGGGCGACCGAGCAGTACTTC. It codes for CASSLLQGATEQYF.

V is TRBV20-1 and J is TRBJ2-5; the D is unclear. The better agreement between TRBJ2-7 and the DNA end casts doubt on the J call. The CDR3 extends over 11 amino acids. Germline V CDR1 and CDR2: DFQATT, SNEGSKA (reference sequence). The CDR3 region has the DNA TGCAGTGCTCTCGTGGCCTACGAGCAGTACTTC. Residues: CSALVAYEQYF.

J is TRBJ1-5 and V is TRBV4-2, with a possible D match to TRBD1 (6 bases). Germline V gene data show CDR1 as LGHNA and CDR2 as YNFKEQ. The CDR3 consists of 12 residues. The germline V and J ends were trimmed by 5 bases and 9 bases, with 11 bases remaining between them. This CDR3 is CASSLGGRPQHF. The CDR3 coding sequence is TGTGCCAGCAGCTTGGGGGGCAGGCCCCAGCATTTT.

The chain couples TRBV14 to TRBJ1-3; D unresolved. Germline V gene lookup returns CDR1 SGHDN and CDR2 FVKESK. The ends were cut back, 2 bases at V and 2 bases at J, with 7 bases in the middle. The CDR3 has 14 residues. CDR3 in amino acids: CASSQTYAGNTIYF. The CDR3 bases are TGTGCCAGCAGCCAAACTTATGCTGGAAACACCATATATTTT.

This clone has more than one count but fewer than ten. This rearrangement joins TRBV27 to TRBJ2-3; D is possibly TRBD2 (6 bases). Germline CDR1 reads MNHEY; CDR2 reads SMNVEV (reference sequence). This CDR3 is built from 15 residues. Deletions cut 10 bases from V and 5 bases from J, with 22 bases between. The CDR3 protein is CANSTSVWGEDTQYF. The DNA for the CDR3 is TGTGCCAACTCTACATCCGTATGGGGGGAAGATACGCAGTATTTT.

The J gene is TRBJ2-5, the V gene TRBV5-4; no definite D call. The CDR3 extends over 14 amino acids. Germline V gene data show CDR1 as SGHNT and CDR2 as YYREEE (reference sequence). Trimming removed 0 bases at V and 4 bases at J, with 10 bases between. As DNA, the CDR3 is TGTGCCAGCAGCTTGGGGGGTAACCTAGAGACCCAGTACTTC. Protein: CASSLGGNLETQYF. Full variable domain (remainder filled in from reference TRBV5-4 and TRBJ2-5): ETGVTQSPTHLIKTRGQQVTLRCSSQSGHNTVSWYQQALGQGPQFIFQYYREEENGRGNFPPRFSGLQFPNYSSELNVNALELDDSALYLCASSLGGNLETQYFGPGTRLLVL.

The V call is TRBV28, the J call TRBJ1-1, with D unresolved. This CDR3 region has 12 residues. V was pared by 5 bases and J by 0 bases, with 4 bases between. The germline CDR1 and CDR2 sequences are MDHEN and SYDVKM. This CDR3 reads CASSAVNTEAFF. The CDR3 nucleotides are TGTGCCAGCAGTGCGGTGAACACTGAAGCTTTCTTT. Variable domain in full (rest from reference TRBV28 and TRBJ1-1): DVKVTQSSRYLVKRTGEKVFLECVQDMDHENMFWYRQDPGLGLRLIYFSYDVKMKEKGDIPEGYSVSREKKERFSLILESASTNQTSMYLCASSAVNTEAFFGQGTRLTVV.

This clone is a singleton in its sample. V gene TRBV28 combines with J gene TRBJ2-3; D gene uncertain. The CDR3 length is 11 residues. Germline CDR1 reads MDHEN; CDR2 reads SYDVKM. V lost 7 bases and J lost 6, with 8 bases in between. The CDR3 nucleotides read TGTGCCAGCACCTCGAAGGATACGCAGTATTTT. This encodes CASTSKDTQYF.

A word on this clone: This same CDR3 is encoded by further DNA sequences in the sample. CDR3 amino acids: CASRGQGATGELFF. The CDR3 DNA reads as TGTGCCAGCAGGGGTCAGGGGGCCACCGGGGAGCTGTTTTTT. The genes are TRBV2 and TRBJ2-2, with 8 bases matching TRBD1. V was pared by 6 bases and J by 4 bases, with 4 bases of the junction left unmatched. CDR3 length: 14 amino acids. The germline gives CDR1 SNHLY, CDR2 FYNNEI.

This chain links TRBV9 with TRBJ2-7; no firm D call. With 0 bases removed from V and 5 bases from J, the gap between germline ends came to 15 bases. CDR1 is SGDLS and CDR2 is YYNGEE in the germline V gene. The CDR3 runs 15 residues. DNA of the CDR3: TGTGCCAGCAGCGTAGGTAACGGATTAGAGGACGAGCAGTACTTC. This codes for CASSVGNGLEDEQYF.

Here the CDR3 reads CASGFRGIPYNEQFF. The CDR3 nucleotides read TGTGCCAGCGGCTTTAGGGGGATCCCCTACAATGAGCAGTTCTTC. J is TRBJ2-1 and V is TRBV28; perhaps TRBD1 as D (6 bases). The CDR3 is 15 amino acids. Per the germline V gene, CDR1 is MDHEN and CDR2 is SYDVKM. V was clipped by 8 bases and J by 2 bases, with 16 bases between them.

The rearrangement links TRBV19 to TRBJ2-2, with a possible D match to TRBD1 (6 bases). V was pared by 7 bases and J by 5 bases, with 17 bases between. This CDR3 is built from 15 residues. CDR1 and CDR2 (germline): LNHDA, SQIVND (reference sequence). The CDR3 DNA reads TGTGCCAGTAAGGGGGTTGACGTCTTGACCGGGGAGCTGTTTTTT. This gives the protein CASKGVDVLTGELFF.

The chain recombines TRBV10-1 with TRBJ2-7; the match to TRBD1 covers 8 bases. The CDR3 extends over 13 amino acids. CDR1 is WNHNN, CDR2 SYGVQD, per germline (reference sequence). The junction had 5 bases not matched to a gene; V was cut back by 6 bases and J by 4 bases. DNA for the CDR3: TGCGCCAGCAGCTCCGGACAGGGTTACGAGCAGTACTTC. As protein: CASSSGQGYEQYF.

The CDR3 region is CASSDRTGGSYEQYF. CDR3 nucleotide sequence: TGTGCCAGCAGTGATCGGACAGGGGGCTCGTACGAGCAGTACTTC. The rearrangement uses TRBV2 and TRBJ2-7; 11 bases are shared with TRBD1. This CDR3 comprises 15 residues. CDR1 and CDR2 (germline): SNHLY, FYNNEI. The ends lost 3 bases at V and 4 bases at J; junction bases unmatched: 5.

The J gene is TRBJ2-3, the V gene TRBV11-3; D remains unclear. The V and J ends lost 0 bases and 1 base respectively, with 5 bases between them. Germline V gene lookup returns CDR1 SGHNT and CDR2 YENEEA. The CDR3 has 14 residues. CDR3 in DNA: TGTGCCAGCAGCTTAGAATTCGGCACAGATACGCAGTATTTT. This encodes CASSLEFGTDTQYF.

This chain joins TRBV9 and TRBJ2-7; TRBD1 matches at 8 bases. Germline V lookup: CDR1 SGDLS, CDR2 YYNGEE. The CDR3 is made up of 17 amino acids. J gave up 2 bases and V 0 bases, and 10 bases lay outside the gene matches. DNA of the CDR3: TGTGCCAGCAGCGTAGGTAGGAGGACAGGGCAAACCTACGAGCAGTACTTC. Translated: CASSVGRRTGQTYEQYF.

This chain links TRBV5-1 with TRBJ2-5, with D perhaps matching TRBD2 (6 bases). Germline V gene lookup returns CDR1 SGHRS and CDR2 YFSETQ. CDR3 length equals 16 residues. The V end was cut by 4 bases, the J end by 1 base, with 17 bases between. CDR3 protein: CASSVGPPRGQETQYF. The CDR3 coding sequence is TGCGCCAGCAGCGTGGGTCCCCCGCGGGGCCAAGAGACCCAGTACTTC.

This clone has only a few counts. This chain uses TRBV29-1 with TRBJ2-7; TRBD2 is a possible D gene (5 bases). Germline-derived CDR1 and CDR2 are SQVTM and ANQGSEA. V shed 7 bases and J shed 7 bases, with 26 bases lying between them. The CDR3 has 15 residues. CDR3 coding DNA: TGCAGCGCGGAGGTGGTGGTAGCAGGTTCGAGGGAGCAGTACTTC. Residues: CSAEVVVAGSREQYF.

The V and J genes are TRBV30 and TRBJ1-5; weak D call: TRBD1 (6 bases). This CDR3 has 17 amino acids. V gave up 1 base and J gave up 9 bases, with 25 bases separating them. Germline V gene sequence: CDR1 GTSNPN, CDR2 SVGIG (reference sequence). The CDR3 reads CAWSEGPGRTRGSPQHF. The CDR3 nucleotides are TGTGCCTGGAGTGAAGGGCCCGGACGGACCAGGGGCTCGCCCCAGCATTTT. The full variable domain, its missing parts supplied by reference TRBV30 and TRBJ1-5, is SQTIHQWPATLVQPVGSPLSLECTVEGTSNPNLYWYRQAAGRGLQLLFYSVGIGQISSEVPQNLSASRPQDRQFILSSKKLLLSDSGFYLCAWSEGPGRTRGSPQHFGDGTRLSIL.